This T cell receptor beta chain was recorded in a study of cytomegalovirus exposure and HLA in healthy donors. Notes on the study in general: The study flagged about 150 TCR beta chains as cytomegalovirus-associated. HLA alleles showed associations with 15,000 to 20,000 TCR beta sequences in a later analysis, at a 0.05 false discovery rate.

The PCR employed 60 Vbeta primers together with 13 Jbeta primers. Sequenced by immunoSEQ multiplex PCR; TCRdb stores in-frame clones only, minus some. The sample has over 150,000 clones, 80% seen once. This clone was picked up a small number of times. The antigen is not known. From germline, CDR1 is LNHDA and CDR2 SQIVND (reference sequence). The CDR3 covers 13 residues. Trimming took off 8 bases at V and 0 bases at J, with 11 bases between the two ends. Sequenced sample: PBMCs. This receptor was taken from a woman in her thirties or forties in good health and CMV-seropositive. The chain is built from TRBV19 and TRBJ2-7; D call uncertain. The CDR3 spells CASGRQDSYEQYF. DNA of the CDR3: TGTGCCAGTGGGCGTCAAGACTCCTACGAGCAGTACTTC. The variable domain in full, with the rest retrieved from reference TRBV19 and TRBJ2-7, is DGGITQSPKYLFRKEGQNVTLSCEQNLNHDAMYWYRQDPGQGLRLIYYSQIVNDFQKGDIAEGYSVSREKKESFPLTVTSAQKNPTAFYLCASGRQDSYEQYFGPGTRLTVT.